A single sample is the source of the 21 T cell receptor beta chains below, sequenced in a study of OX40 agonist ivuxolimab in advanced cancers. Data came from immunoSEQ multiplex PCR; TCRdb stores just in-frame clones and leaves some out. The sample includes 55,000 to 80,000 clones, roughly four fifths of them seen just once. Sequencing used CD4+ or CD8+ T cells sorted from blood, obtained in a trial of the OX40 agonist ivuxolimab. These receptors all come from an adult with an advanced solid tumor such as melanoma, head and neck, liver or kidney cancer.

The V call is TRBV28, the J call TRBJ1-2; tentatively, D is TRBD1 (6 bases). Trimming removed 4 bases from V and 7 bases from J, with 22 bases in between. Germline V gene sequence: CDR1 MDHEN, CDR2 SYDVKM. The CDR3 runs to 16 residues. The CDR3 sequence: CASSSPTTGKVFGYTF. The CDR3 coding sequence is TGTGCCAGCAGTTCACCGACCACAGGGAAAGTATTTGGCTACACCTTC.

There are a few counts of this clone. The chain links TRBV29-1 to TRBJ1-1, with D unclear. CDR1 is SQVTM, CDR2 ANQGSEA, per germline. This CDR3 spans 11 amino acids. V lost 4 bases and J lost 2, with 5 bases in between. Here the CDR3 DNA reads TGCAGCGTTGGGTTTAACACTGAAGCTTTCTTT. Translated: CSVGFNTEAFF.

The CDR3: CASSSSADYGYTF. The CDR3 DNA follows: TGCGCCAGCAGCTCGTCCGCAGACTATGGCTACACCTTC. The rearrangement joins TRBV5-1 to TRBJ1-2, with D unclear. The CDR3 contains 13 residues. Germline V CDR1 and CDR2: SGHRS, YFSETQ. Trimming removed 3 bases at V and 3 bases at J, with 9 bases between.

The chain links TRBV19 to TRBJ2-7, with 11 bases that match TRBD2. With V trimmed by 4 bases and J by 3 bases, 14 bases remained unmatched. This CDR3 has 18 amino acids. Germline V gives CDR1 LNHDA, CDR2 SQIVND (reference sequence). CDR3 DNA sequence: TGTGCCAGTAGTAGTAGGACTAGCGGGCCCCAGAGGGGCTACGAGCAGTACTTC. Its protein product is CASSSRTSGPQRGYEQYF.

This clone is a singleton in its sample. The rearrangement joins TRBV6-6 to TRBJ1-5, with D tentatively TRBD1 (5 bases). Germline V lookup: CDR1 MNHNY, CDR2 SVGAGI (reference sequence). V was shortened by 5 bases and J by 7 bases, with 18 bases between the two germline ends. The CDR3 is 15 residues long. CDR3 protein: CASSRWQGMGQPQHF. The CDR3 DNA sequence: TGTGCCAGCAGTCGTTGGCAGGGTATGGGGCAGCCCCAGCATTTT.

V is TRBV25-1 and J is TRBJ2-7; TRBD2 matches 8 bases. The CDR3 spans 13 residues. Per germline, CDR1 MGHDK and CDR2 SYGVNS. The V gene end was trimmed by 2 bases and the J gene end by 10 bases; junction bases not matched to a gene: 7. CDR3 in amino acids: CASSERHGREQYF. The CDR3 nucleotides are TGTGCCAGCAGTGAACGCCACGGGAGGGAACAGTACTTC.

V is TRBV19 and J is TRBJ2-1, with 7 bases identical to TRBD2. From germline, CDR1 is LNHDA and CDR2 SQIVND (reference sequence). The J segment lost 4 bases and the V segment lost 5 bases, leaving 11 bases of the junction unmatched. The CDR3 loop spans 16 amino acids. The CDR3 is CASSFPLGGGYNEQFF. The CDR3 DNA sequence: TGTGCCAGTAGTTTTCCTCTGGGGGGAGGGTACAATGAGCAGTTCTTC.

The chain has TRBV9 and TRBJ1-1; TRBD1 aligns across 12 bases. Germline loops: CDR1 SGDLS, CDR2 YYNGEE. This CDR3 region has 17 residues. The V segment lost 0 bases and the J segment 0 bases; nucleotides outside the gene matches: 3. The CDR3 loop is CASSVVGTGGMNTEAFF. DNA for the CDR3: TGTGCCAGCAGCGTAGTGGGGACAGGGGGCATGAACACTGAAGCTTTCTTT.

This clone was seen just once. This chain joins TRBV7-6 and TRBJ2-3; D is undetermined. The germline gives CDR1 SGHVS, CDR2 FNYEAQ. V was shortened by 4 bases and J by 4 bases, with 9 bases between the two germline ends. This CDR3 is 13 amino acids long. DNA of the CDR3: TGTGCCAGCAGCTACCGACGGCCAGATACGCAGTATTTT. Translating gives CASSYRRPDTQYF.

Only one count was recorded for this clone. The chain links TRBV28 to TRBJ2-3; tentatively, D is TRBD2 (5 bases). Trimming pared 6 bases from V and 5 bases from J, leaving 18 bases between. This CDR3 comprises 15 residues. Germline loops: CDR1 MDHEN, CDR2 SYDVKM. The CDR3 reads CASSPLLGLGDTQYF. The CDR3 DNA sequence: TGTGCCAGCAGCCCCCTACTAGGATTGGGAGATACGCAGTATTTT.

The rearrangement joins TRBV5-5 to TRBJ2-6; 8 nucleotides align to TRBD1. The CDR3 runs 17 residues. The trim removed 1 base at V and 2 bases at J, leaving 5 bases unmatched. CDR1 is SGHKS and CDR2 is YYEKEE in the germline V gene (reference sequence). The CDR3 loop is CASSLRAGGPGANVLTF. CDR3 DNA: TGTGCCAGCAGCTTGCGGGCAGGGGGCCCTGGGGCCAACGTCCTGACTTTC.

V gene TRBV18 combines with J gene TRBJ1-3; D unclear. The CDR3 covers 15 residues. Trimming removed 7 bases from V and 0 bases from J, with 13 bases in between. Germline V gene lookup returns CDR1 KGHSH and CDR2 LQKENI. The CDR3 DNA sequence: TGTGCCAGCTTCCCGGGTCTGAGCTCTGGAAACACCATATATTTT. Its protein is CASFPGLSSGNTIYF.

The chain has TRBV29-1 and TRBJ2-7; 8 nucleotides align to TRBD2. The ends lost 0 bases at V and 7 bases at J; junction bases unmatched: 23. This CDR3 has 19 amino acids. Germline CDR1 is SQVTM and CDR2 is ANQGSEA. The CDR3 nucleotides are TGCAGCGTTGAAGAAAACCGTTACCGAAGCGGGGCGATAGCGGGAGAGCAGTACTTC. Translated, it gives CSVEENRYRSGAIAGEQYF.

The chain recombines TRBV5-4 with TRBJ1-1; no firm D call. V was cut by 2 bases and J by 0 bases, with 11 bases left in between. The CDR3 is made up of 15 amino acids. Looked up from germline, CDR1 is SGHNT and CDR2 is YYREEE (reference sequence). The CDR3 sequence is CASSFGREMNTEAFF. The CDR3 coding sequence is TGTGCCAGCAGCTTTGGGCGGGAAATGAACACTGAAGCTTTCTTT.

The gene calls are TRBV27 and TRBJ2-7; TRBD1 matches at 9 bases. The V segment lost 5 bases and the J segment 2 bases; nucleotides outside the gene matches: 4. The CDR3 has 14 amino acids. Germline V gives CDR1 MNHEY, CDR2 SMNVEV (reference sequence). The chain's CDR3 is CASSGQGLPYEQYF. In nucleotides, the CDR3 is TGTGCCAGCAGTGGACAGGGGCTTCCCTACGAGCAGTACTTC.

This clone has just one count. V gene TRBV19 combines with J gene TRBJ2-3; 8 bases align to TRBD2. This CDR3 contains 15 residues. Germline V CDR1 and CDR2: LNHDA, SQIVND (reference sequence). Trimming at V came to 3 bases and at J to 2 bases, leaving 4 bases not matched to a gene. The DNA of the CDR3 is TGTGCCAGTAGTATGGGCGGGGGGTCCACAGATACGCAGTATTTT. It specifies CASSMGGGSTDTQYF. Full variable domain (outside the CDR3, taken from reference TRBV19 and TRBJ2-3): DGGITQSPKYLFRKEGQNVTLSCEQNLNHDAMYWYRQDPGQGLRLIYYSQIVNDFQKGDIAEGYSVSREKKESFPLTVTSAQKNPTAFYLCASSMGGGSTDTQYFGPGTRLTVL.

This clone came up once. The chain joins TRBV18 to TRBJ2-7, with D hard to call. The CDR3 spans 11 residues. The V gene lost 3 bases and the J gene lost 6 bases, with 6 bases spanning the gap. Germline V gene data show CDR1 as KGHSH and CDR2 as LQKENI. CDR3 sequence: CASSPGFEQYF. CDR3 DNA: TGTGCCAGCTCACCCGGGTTCGAGCAGTACTTC.

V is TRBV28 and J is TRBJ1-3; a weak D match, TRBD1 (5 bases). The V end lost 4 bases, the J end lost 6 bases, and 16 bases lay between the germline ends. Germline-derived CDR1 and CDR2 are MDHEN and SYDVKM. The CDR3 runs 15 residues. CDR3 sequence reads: CASSSPRGSTNTIYF. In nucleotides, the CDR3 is TGTGCCAGCAGTTCTCCCCGGGGGTCTACAAACACCATATATTTT.

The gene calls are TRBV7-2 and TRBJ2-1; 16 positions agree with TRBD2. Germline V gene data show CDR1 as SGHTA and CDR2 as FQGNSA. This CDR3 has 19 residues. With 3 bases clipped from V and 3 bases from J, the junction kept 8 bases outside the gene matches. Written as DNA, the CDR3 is TGTGCCAGCAGCTTCTTCGGGACTAGCGGGAGGGCCGGCTACAATGAGCAGTTCTTC. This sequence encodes CASSFFGTSGRAGYNEQFF.

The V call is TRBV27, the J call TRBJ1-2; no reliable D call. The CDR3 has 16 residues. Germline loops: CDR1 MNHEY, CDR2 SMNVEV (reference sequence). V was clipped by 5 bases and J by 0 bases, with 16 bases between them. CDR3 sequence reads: CASSLLGASSNYGYTF. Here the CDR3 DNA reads TGTGCCAGCAGTCTCCTAGGTGCCTCTTCTAACTATGGCTACACCTTC.

CDR3 in amino acids: CASSVLGSWGLGDGYTF. The DNA for the CDR3 is TGTGCCAGCAGCGTTCTCGGGTCTTGGGGTCTCGGAGATGGCTACACCTTC. The J gene is TRBJ1-2, the V gene TRBV9; D is ambiguous. This CDR3 comprises 17 residues. The germline CDR1 and CDR2 sequences are SGDLS and YYNGEE. Between the trimmed V and J ends, which lost 2 bases and 6 bases, there was a span of 23 bases.